Below, 8 T cell receptor beta chains from the same sample are listed, as sequenced in a study of shared clonotypes between healthy human individuals. Profiling relied on immunoSEQ multiplex PCR, and the TCRdb table lists in-frame clones only, not all of them. The repertoire has more than 2 million clones, 90% to 96% of them found once; the top ten carry approximately 0.13%. The sequencing sample was made of naive CD4+ T cells sorted from blood. Subset in this sample: CD45RA+ positively selected. The receptors shown here come from a young man in good health.

This clone was seen only once. V and J are TRBV5-1 and TRBJ1-2; perhaps TRBD1 as D (5 bases). The CDR3 has 11 residues. Trimming stripped 5 bases from V and 4 bases from J, with 6 bases between. Looked up from germline, CDR1 is SGHRS and CDR2 is YFSETQ. Written as DNA, the CDR3 is TGCGCCAGCAGGACAGTCTATGGCTACACCTTC. Translated: CASRTVYGYTF.

About this clone: The same CDR3 arises from other DNA sequences in this sample as well. This chain joins TRBV7-9 and TRBJ2-7; tentatively, D is TRBD2 (5 bases). Trimming took 1 base from V and 2 from J, leaving 9 bases between them. CDR3 length: 14 residues. Germline assignment: CDR1 SEHNR and CDR2 FQNEAQ (reference sequence). The CDR3 DNA sequence: TGTGCCAGCAGCTTAGAGGGCGGGCCCTACGAGCAGTACTTC. The encoded protein is CASSLEGGPYEQYF.

This chain joins TRBV4-1 and TRBJ2-1; a weak D match, TRBD2 (5 bases). Deletions cut 0 bases from V and 3 bases from J, with 12 bases between. The germline V gene encodes CDR1 MGHRA and CDR2 YSYEKL. This CDR3 comprises 16 residues. The DNA of the CDR3 is TGCGCCAGCAGCCAAGAAAAACTAGTTCTCTACAATGAGCAGTTCTTC. Its protein product is CASSQEKLVLYNEQFF.

The rearrangement joins TRBV5-3 to TRBJ2-7; TRBD1 or TRBD2 may be the D gene (5 bases each). TRBV5-3 counts as an open reading frame of uncertain function. V lost 9 bases and J lost 1, with 17 bases in between. The CDR3 spans 14 residues. The CDR3 region has the DNA TGTGCCACTCCCGGGATTCACAGGTCCTACGAGCAGTACTTC. It encodes CATPGIHRSYEQYF.

This chain connects TRBV11-2 to TRBJ1-3; TRBD1 might be the D (5 bases). CDR3 length: 16 amino acids. CDR1 is SGHAT and CDR2 is FQNNGV in the germline V gene. Trimming pared 3 bases from V and 0 bases from J, leaving 12 bases between. CDR3 coding DNA: TGTGCCAGCAGCTTTGGGGCTGGATCCTCTGGAAACACCATATATTTT. It specifies CASSFGAGSSGNTIYF.

This clone was observed a handful of times. One end of the junction fails to match germline, which may point to a read error. The chain recombines TRBV2 with TRBJ2-7; D gene uncertain. The CDR3 covers 8 residues. Germline CDR1 SNHLY, CDR2 FYNNEI. DNA for the CDR3: TGTGCCAGCAGTGCCGAAGGGTTC. It yields the protein CASSAEGF.

The chain employs TRBV4-1 and TRBJ2-6; D is perhaps TRBD1 or TRBD2 (5 bases each). The CDR3 runs 18 residues. V lost 1 base and J 0 bases, leaving 13 bases between the germline ends. CDR1 and CDR2 from the germline V gene are MGHRA and YSYEKL. CDR3 coding DNA: TGCGCCAGCAGCCAAGCCGGGACCAAACTCTCTGGGGCCAACGTCCTGACTTTC. It specifies CASSQAGTKLSGANVLTF.

V is TRBV6-6 and J is TRBJ1-1, with D unclear. From germline, CDR1 is MNHNY and CDR2 SVGAGI (reference sequence). CDR3 length: 11 amino acids. Trimming removed 4 bases at V and 11 bases at J, with 11 bases between. The CDR3 reads CASSFEERAFF. The CDR3 DNA reads TGTGCCAGCAGTTTTGAGGAGCGGGCTTTCTTT.